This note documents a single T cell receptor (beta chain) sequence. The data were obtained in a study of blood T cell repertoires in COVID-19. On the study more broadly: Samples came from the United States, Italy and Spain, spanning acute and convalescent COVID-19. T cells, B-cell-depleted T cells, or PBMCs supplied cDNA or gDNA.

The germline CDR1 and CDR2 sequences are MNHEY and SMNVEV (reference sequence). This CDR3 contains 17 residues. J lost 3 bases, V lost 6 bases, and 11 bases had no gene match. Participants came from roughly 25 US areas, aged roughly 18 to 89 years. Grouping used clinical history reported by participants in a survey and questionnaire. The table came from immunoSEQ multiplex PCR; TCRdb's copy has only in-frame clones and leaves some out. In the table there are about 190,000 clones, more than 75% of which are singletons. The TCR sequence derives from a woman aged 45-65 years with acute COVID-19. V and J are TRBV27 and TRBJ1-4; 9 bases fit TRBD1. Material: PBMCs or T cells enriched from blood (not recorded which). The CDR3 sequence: CASSTSQGALANEKLFF. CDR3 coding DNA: TGTGCCAGCAGCACATCACAGGGGGCGTTGGCTAATGAAAAACTGTTTTTT. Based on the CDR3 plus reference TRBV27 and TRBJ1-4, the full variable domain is EAQVTQNPRYLITVTGKKLTVTCSQNMNHEYMSWYRQDPGLGLRQIYYSMNVEVTDKGDVPEGYKVSRKEKRNFPLILESPSPNQTSLYFCASSTSQGALANEKLFFGSGTQLSVL.